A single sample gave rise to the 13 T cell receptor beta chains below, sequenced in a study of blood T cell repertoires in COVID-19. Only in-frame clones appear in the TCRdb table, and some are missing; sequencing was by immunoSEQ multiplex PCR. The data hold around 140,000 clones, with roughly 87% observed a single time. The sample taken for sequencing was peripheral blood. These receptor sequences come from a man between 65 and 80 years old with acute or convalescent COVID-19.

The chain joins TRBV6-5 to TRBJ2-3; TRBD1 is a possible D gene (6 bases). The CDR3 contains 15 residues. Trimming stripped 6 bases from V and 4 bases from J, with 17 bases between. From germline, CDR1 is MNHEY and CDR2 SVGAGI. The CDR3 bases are TGTGCCAGCAGGAAACAGGGAACCATTTCAGATACGCAGTATTTT. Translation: CASRKQGTISDTQYF.

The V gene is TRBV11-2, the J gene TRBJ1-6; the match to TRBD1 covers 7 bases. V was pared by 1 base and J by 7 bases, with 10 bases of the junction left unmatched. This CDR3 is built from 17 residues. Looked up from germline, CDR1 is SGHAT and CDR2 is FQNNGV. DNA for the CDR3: TGTGCCAGCAGCTTAGGCATCAACAGGGGAGGAAATTCACCCCTCCACTTT. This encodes CASSLGINRGGNSPLHF.

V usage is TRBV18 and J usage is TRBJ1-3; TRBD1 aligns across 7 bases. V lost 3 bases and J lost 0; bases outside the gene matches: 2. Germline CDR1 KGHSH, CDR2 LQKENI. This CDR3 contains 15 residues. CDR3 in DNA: TGTGCCAGCTCACCGGCAGGGGGCTCTGGAAACACCATATATTTT. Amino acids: CASSPAGGSGNTIYF.

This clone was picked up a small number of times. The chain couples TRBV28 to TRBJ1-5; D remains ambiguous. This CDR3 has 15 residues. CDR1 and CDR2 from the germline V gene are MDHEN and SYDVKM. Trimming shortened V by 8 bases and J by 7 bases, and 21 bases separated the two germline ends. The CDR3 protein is CASQTQVVSGQPQHF. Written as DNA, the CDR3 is TGTGCCAGCCAGACCCAGGTAGTGAGCGGACAGCCCCAGCATTTT.

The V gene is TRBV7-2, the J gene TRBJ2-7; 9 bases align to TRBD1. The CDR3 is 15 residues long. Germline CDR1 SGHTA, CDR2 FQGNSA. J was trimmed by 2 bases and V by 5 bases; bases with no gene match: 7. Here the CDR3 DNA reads TGTGCCAGCAGCCAAGCAGGGACAGGGCCCTACGAGCAGTACTTC. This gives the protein CASSQAGTGPYEQYF.

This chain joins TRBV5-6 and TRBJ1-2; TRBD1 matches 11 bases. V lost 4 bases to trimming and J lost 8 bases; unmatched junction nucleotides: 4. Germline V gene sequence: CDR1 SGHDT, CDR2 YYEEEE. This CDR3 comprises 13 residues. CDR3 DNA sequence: TGTGCCAGCAGCGGGGGACAGGGGGAGGGCTACACCTTC. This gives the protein CASSGGQGEGYTF.

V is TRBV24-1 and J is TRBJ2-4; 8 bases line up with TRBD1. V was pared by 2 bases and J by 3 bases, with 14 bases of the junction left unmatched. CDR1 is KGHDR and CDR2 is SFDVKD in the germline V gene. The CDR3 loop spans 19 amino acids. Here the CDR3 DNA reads TGTGCCACCAGTGATTGGGGACAGGAGTGGGGGTCGGGCAAAAACATTCAGTACTTC. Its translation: CATSDWGQEWGSGKNIQYF.

The CDR3 DNA sequence: TGTGCCAGCAGCCGTACAGGGTTGCGAGAGCAGTACTTC. It encodes CASSRTGLREQYF. The rearrangement uses TRBV5-6 and TRBJ2-7; perhaps TRBD1 as D (6 bases). This CDR3 is 13 amino acids long. Deletions cut 4 bases from V and 7 bases from J, with 15 bases between. Germline V lookup: CDR1 SGHDT, CDR2 YYEEEE.

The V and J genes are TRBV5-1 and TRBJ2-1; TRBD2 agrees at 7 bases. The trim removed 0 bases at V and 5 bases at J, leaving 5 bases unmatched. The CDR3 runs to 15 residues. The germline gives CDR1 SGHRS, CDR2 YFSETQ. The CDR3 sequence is CASSLAWRENNEQFF. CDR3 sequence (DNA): TGCGCCAGCAGCTTGGCCTGGCGGGAGAACAATGAGCAGTTCTTC.

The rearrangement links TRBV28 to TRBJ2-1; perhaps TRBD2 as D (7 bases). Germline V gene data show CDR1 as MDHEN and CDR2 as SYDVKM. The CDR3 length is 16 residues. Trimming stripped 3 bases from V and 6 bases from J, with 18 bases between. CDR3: CASSLRKGGHGNEQFF. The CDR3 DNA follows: TGTGCCAGCAGTTTGAGAAAGGGGGGGCATGGCAATGAGCAGTTCTTC.

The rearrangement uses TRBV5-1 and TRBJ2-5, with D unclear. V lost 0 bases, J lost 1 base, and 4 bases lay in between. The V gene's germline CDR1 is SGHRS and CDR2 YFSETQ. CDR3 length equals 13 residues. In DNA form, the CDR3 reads TGCGCCAGCAGCTTGGACACCCAAGAGACCCAGTACTTC. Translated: CASSLDTQETQYF.

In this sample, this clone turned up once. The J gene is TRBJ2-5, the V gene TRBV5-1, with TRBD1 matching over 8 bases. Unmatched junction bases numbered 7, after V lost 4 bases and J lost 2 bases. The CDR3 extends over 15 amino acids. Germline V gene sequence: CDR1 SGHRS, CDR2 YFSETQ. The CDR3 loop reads CASSTDRAFQETQYF. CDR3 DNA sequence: TGCGCCAGCAGCACGGACAGGGCCTTTCAAGAGACCCAGTACTTC.

CDR3 DNA sequence: TGTGCCAGCAGCTTCGCTTCAGCGGGGGTGGGCACAGATACGCAGTATTTT. Protein product: CASSFASAGVGTDTQYF. The chain uses TRBV7-2 and TRBJ2-3, with 8 bases that match TRBD2. From germline, CDR1 is SGHTA and CDR2 FQGNSA. The CDR3 is 17 residues long. Losses at the gene ends were 3 bases for V and 1 base for J; bases not matched to a gene: 9.